This TCR beta chain was documented in a study of OX40 agonist ivuxolimab in advanced cancers. Systemic immunosuppression or autoimmune disease history was grounds to exclude patients. CDR1 is SGHRS and CDR2 is YFSETQ in the germline V gene. There are 14 residues in the CDR3. With V trimmed by 4 bases and J by 0 bases, 3 bases remained unmatched. This clone has a handful of counts. The protocol was immunoSEQ multiplex PCR, while the TCRdb copy is restricted to in-frame clones and leaves out a portion. This sample yields about 59,000 clones, of which about 90% are seen a single time; 0.3% to 0.45% belongs to the top ten.

The TCR was taken from an adult with an advanced solid tumor such as melanoma, head and neck, liver or kidney cancer. The chain couples TRBV5-1 to TRBJ2-7; TRBD2 agrees at 8 bases. The sequenced sample was CD4+ or CD8+ T cells sorted from blood, obtained in a trial of the OX40 agonist ivuxolimab. CDR3 sequence reads: CASSRSGSSYEQYF. In nucleotides, the CDR3 is TGCGCCAGCAGCCGAAGCGGGAGCTCCTACGAGCAGTACTTC. Supplemented by reference TRBV5-1 and TRBJ2-7, the full variable domain reads KAGVTQTPRYLIKTRGQQVTLSCSPISGHRSVSWYQQTPGQGLQFLFEYFSETQRNKGNFPGRFSGRQFSNSRSEMNVSTLELGDSALYLCASSRSGSSYEQYFGPGTRLTVT.